This is a list of T cell receptor beta chains from one sample in a study of blood T cells in healthy people across ages. One entry per CDR3 protein results from TCRdb running MiXCR on the 5' RACE reads. The sample holds 1 million or so distinct CDR3 sequences; about 23% are singletons and the top ten take around 0.75%. This same sample was also part of a study on T cells of mothers and their children.

The material sequenced was blood. The receptors stem from a girl aged 2-10 years in good health. Both conserved end residues are part of each CDR3. A D gene is named only where the DNA matches it firmly. Rows give clone size only sometimes, using once, few, many, or a class for an expanded clone.

clone size	D gene	J gene	CDR3 length	V gene	CDR3 protein	CDR3 DNA
-	-	TRBJ2-5	15	TRBV7-9	CASSLANRYQETQYF	TGTGCCAGCAGCTTAGCTAATCGGTACCAAGAGACCCAGTACTTC
few	-	TRBJ2-1	13	TRBV10-3	CALNAGDGDEQFF	TGTGCCCTAAACGCAGGGGATGGGGATGAGCAGTTCTTC
-	TRBD2	TRBJ2-1	16	TRBV7-2	CASSLPGLAGGGEQFF	TGTGCCAGCAGCCTACCGGGACTAGCGGGAGGTGGTGAGCAGTTCTTC
few	-	TRBJ1-1	14	TRBV12-3/TRBV12-4	CASSFRQVITEAFF	TGTGCCAGCAGTTTTAGACAGGTGATCACTGAAGCTTTCTTT
-	-	TRBJ2-5	16	TRBV6-5	CASSFALSTVQETQYF	TGTGCCAGCAGTTTTGCTTTGTCGACAGTTCAAGAGACCCAGTACTTC
-	TRBD1	TRBJ1-4	15	TRBV27	CASSSRRQGGEKLFF	TGTGCCAGCAGTTCTAGGAGACAGGGAGGTGAAAAACTGTTTTTT
few	-	TRBJ2-7	15	TRBV11-1	CASSLGGPISYEQYF	TGTGCCAGCAGCTTGGGGGGCCCTATCTCCTACGAGCAGTACTTC
-	TRBD1	TRBJ1-2	13	TRBV10-3	CAISGTGDYGYTF	TGTGCCATCAGTGGGACAGGGGACTATGGCTACACCTTC
few	-	TRBJ2-7	12	TRBV6-1	CASIGDSYEQYF	TGTGCCAGCATAGGGGACTCCTACGAGCAGTACTTC
few	-	TRBJ2-1	11	TRBV3-1	CASSQADRQFF	TGTGCCAGCAGCCAAGCGGACAGGCAGTTCTTC
-	TRBD1	TRBJ2-3	15	TRBV7-3	CASSSTGDPTDTQYF	TGTGCCAGCAGCTCCACAGGGGACCCCACAGATACGCAGTATTTT
few	TRBD1	TRBJ1-6	12	TRBV20-1	CSAVTGDSPLHF	TGCAGTGCAGTAACAGGGGATTCACCCCTCCACTTT
-	-	TRBJ1-6	15	TRBV7-9	CASSPHSLGDSPLHF	TGTGCCAGCAGCCCACACTCCCTGGGGGATTCACCCCTCCACTTT
-	-	TRBJ2-7	14	TRBV6-6	CASSYSGQIYEQYF	TGTGCCAGCAGTTACTCGGGGCAGATCTACGAGCAGTACTTC
few	TRBD1	TRBJ2-7	14	TRBV5-6	CASSPGQVPYEQYF	TGTGCCAGCAGCCCGGGACAGGTTCCCTACGAGCAGTACTTC
once	TRBD2	TRBJ2-5	13	TRBV29-1	CSVVAGFQETQYF	TGCAGCGTTGTAGCGGGATTCCAAGAGACCCAGTACTTC
once	TRBD2	TRBJ2-7	16	TRBV5-1	CASSLDWTSGSYEQYF	TGCGCCAGCAGCTTGGATTGGACTAGCGGCTCCTACGAGCAGTACTTC
-	-	TRBJ2-3	14	TRBV7-2	CASSSPFTQDTQYF	TGTGCCAGCAGCTCCCCGTTCACTCAGGATACGCAGTATTTT
few	-	TRBJ2-1	13	TRBV27	CASRNHLNNEQFF	TGTGCCAGCAGAAACCACCTAAACAATGAGCAGTTCTTC
few	TRBD1	TRBJ1-2	16	TRBV6-2/TRBV6-3	CATWDSPGRGEYGYTF	TGTGCCACGTGGGACAGCCCAGGGAGAGGAGAGTATGGCTACACCTTC
-	-	TRBJ1-4	15	TRBV5-1	CASSLEGTRNGKLFF	TGCGCCAGCAGCTTGGAAGGGACGAGGAATGGAAAACTGTTTTTT
-	-	TRBJ2-7	14	TRBV2	CASSVREASYEQYF	TGTGCCAGCAGTGTGCGGGAAGCCTCCTACGAGCAGTACTTC
-	TRBD2	TRBJ2-1	15	TRBV20-1	CSARARLAGIDEQFF	TGCAGTGCTAGAGCCCGACTAGCGGGGATCGATGAGCAGTTCTTC
-	TRBD1	TRBJ1-5	14	TRBV20-1	CSARAGQGVQPQHF	TGCAGTGCTAGAGCGGGACAGGGAGTTCAGCCCCAGCATTTT
-	-	TRBJ1-4	15	TRBV28	CASSPPGQRFEKLFF	TGTGCCAGCAGTCCCCCCGGACAGCGATTTGAAAAACTGTTTTTT
few	-	TRBJ2-5	11	TRBV5-6	CASSPLPGWVF	TGTGCCAGCAGCCCACTCCCAGGATGGGTCTTC
-	-	TRBJ2-1	13	TRBV20-1	CSALDRTYNEQFF	TGCAGTGCTCTAGACAGAACATACAATGAGCAGTTCTTC
few	TRBD1	TRBJ2-7	14	TRBV7-9	CASSLGQGWDEQYF	TGTGCCAGCAGCTTAGGACAGGGCTGGGACGAGCAGTACTTC
-	TRBD1	TRBJ2-5	16	TRBV28	CASSLGYDRGTETQYF	TGTGCCAGCAGTTTAGGTTACGACAGGGGCACCGAGACCCAGTACTTC
few	-	TRBJ1-1	13	TRBV4-1	CASSRVGNTEAFF	TGCGCCAGCAGCCGTGTCGGGAACACTGAAGCTTTCTTT
-	-	TRBJ2-2	15	TRBV20-1	CSARSVLANTGELFF	TGCAGTGCTAGATCGGTTCTTGCGAACACCGGGGAGCTGTTTTTT
-	TRBD1	TRBJ1-2	19	TRBV15	CATSSWPGTVLSLDYGYTF	TGTGCCACCAGCTCCTGGCCCGGGACAGTACTCTCCCTTGACTATGGCTACACCTTC
-	-	TRBJ2-7	13	TRBV28	CASSFGYLYEQYF	TGTGCCAGCAGTTTCGGCTATCTCTACGAGCAGTACTTC
-	-	TRBJ2-6	16	TRBV6-5	CASSLTARAGANVLTF	TGTGCCAGCAGCCTGACGGCGAGGGCTGGGGCCAACGTCCTGACTTTC
-	TRBD1	TRBJ1-2	13	TRBV29-1	CSVGTGGRNGYTF	TGCAGCGTAGGGACAGGGGGTCGGAATGGCTACACCTTC
-	-	TRBJ1-2	15	TRBV4-2	CASSQVQDSPYGYTF	TGTGCCAGCAGCCAAGTCCAGGACAGCCCCTATGGCTACACCTTC
-	TRBD2	TRBJ2-3	15	TRBV9	CASSVLAGVEDTQYF	TGTGCCAGCAGCGTACTAGCGGGAGTGGAAGATACGCAGTATTTT
-	-	TRBJ1-4	14	TRBV12-3/TRBV12-4	CASTRDTVNEKLFF	TGTGCCAGCACCCGGGACACCGTTAATGAAAAACTGTTTTTT
many	-	TRBJ1-2	11	TRBV12-3/TRBV12-4	CASSLGGGYTF	TGTGCCAGCAGTTTAGGGGGAGGCTACACCTTC
-	-	TRBJ2-2	14	TRBV5-1	CASSQTQGSGELFF	TGCGCCAGCAGCCAAACACAGGGATCGGGGGAGCTGTTTTTT
-	-	TRBJ2-7	14	TRBV29-1	CSVEVQGGDYEQYF	TGCAGCGTTGAGGTCCAGGGTGGGGACTACGAGCAGTACTTC
few	-	TRBJ1-2	17	TRBV5-1	CASSFTYRYQGRDGYTF	TGCGCCAGCAGCTTTACATACCGATATCAGGGGAGGGATGGCTACACCTTC
few	-	TRBJ2-5	16	TRBV7-9	CASSPTGGTQEETQYF	TGTGCCAGCAGCCCGACAGGAGGGACGCAAGAAGAGACCCAGTACTTC
few	-	TRBJ2-2	16	TRBV7-2	CASSRGPRQNTGELFF	TGTGCCAGCAGCCGCGGACCCCGACAGAACACCGGGGAGCTGTTTTTT
few	-	TRBJ2-1	16	TRBV4-3	CASSQGWDWHYNEQFF	TGCGCCAGCAGCCAAGGCTGGGACTGGCACTACAATGAGCAGTTCTTC
-	TRBD2	TRBJ2-7	17	TRBV6-1	CASTPLRPSGSLDEQYF	TGTGCCAGCACCCCTTTAAGACCTAGCGGGAGTCTTGACGAGCAGTACTTC
few	-	TRBJ1-2	11	TRBV29-1	CSIRYALGYTF	TGCAGCATTCGGTATGCGCTTGGCTACACCTTC
-	-	TRBJ1-4	15	TRBV7-8	CATGPRVLTNEKLFF	TGTGCCACAGGACCGCGTGTATTAACTAATGAAAAACTGTTTTTT
-	-	TRBJ1-5	17	TRBV6-2/TRBV6-3	CASSYPAGGIRNQPQHF	TGTGCCAGCAGTTATCCGGCAGGAGGAATTCGGAATCAGCCCCAGCATTTT
few	TRBD2	TRBJ2-3	15	TRBV5-1	CASSPGTSGAPQQYF	TGCGCCAGCAGCCCCGGGACTAGCGGGGCCCCACAGCAGTATTTT
many	-	TRBJ1-4	12	TRBV7-9	CASPATNEKLFF	TGTGCCAGCCCAGCAACTAATGAAAAACTGTTTTTT
few	TRBD2	TRBJ2-3	15	TRBV12-3/TRBV12-4	CATIKTSGVTDTQYF	TGTGCCACCATCAAGACTAGCGGGGTCACAGATACGCAGTATTTT
few	TRBD1	TRBJ2-7	14	TRBV2	CASSEEQGVGEQYF	TGTGCCAGCAGTGAAGAGCAGGGGGTGGGCGAGCAGTACTTC
once	-	TRBJ2-3	15	TRBV3-1	CASSQVGLGTDTQYF	TGTGCCAGCAGCCAAGTAGGGCTTGGCACAGATACGCAGTATTTT
many	-	TRBJ2-5	14	TRBV12-3/TRBV12-4	CATGPSENQETQYF	TGTGCCACCGGACCTAGCGAGAACCAAGAGACCCAGTACTTC
-	TRBD2	TRBJ2-2	19	TRBV7-2	CASSHPRVAGGRNTGELFF	TGTGCCAGCAGCCACCCTCGGGTAGCGGGGGGCCGTAACACCGGGGAGCTGTTTTTT
few	TRBD2	TRBJ2-1	15	TRBV24-1	CATSGWEGLNNEQFF	TGTGCCACCAGTGGTTGGGAGGGGTTAAACAATGAGCAGTTCTTC
-	TRBD2	TRBJ2-7	14	TRBV27	CTTGPGLAGNEQYF	TGTACGACGGGGCCGGGACTAGCGGGCAACGAGCAGTACTTC
few	-	TRBJ2-5	12	TRBV12-3/TRBV12-4	CASSSTRETQYF	TGTGCCAGCAGTTCGACCCGAGAGACCCAGTACTTC